This T cell receptor beta chain was documented in a study of blood T cell repertoires in COVID-19. Study-wide context: Whether acute or convalescent, the COVID-19 samples came from the United States, Italy and Spain.

CDR3 size: 13 residues. Germline V gives CDR1 SGHTA, CDR2 FQGNSA. V dropped 1 base and J dropped 3 bases, with 6 bases sitting between them. Assay: immunoSEQ multiplex PCR; the TCRdb copy retains only in-frame clones and omits some. The sample consists of roughly 280,000 clones, 70% to 90% of them appearing once. This chain links TRBV7-2 with TRBJ1-2, with D unclear. Material for sequencing was peripheral blood. The sequence was collected from a man aged 25 to 40 with active or convalescent COVID-19. This CDR3 is CASSLDRDYGYTF. The CDR3 DNA follows: TGTGCCAGCAGCTTAGACCGGGACTATGGCTACACCTTC. Combining the CDR3 with reference TRBV7-2 and TRBJ1-2 gives the whole variable domain GAGVSQSPSNKVTEKGKDVELRCDPISGHTALYWYRQSLGQGLEFLIYFQGNSAPDKSGLPSDRFSAERTGGSVSTLTIQRTQQEDSAVYLCASSLDRDYGYTFGSGTRLTVV.